Included here is one T cell receptor (beta chain) sequence, with context. Cohorts were assigned according to the clinical history that participants reported. Symptom resolution, clearance, or two negative PCRs marked the recovered donors of Cohort 3. The data belong to a study of blood T cell repertoires in COVID-19. In the study overall: T cells, B-cell-depleted T cells, or PBMCs provided the cDNA or gDNA that served as material.

Generated by immunoSEQ multiplex PCR, the TCRdb table keeps only in-frame clones and is missing some. The sample lists over 120,000 clones; around 73% were seen once. CDR3 length: 14 residues. V was trimmed by 6 bases and J by 1 base, leaving 12 bases between them. Germline CDR1 reads LGHDT; CDR2 reads YNNKEL (reference sequence). The V gene is TRBV3-1 (or the pseudogene TRBV3-2), the J gene TRBJ1-1; no clear D. Specimen: PBMCs or T cells enriched from blood (not recorded which). This clonotype originated in a woman aged 45 to 65 who had recovered from COVID-19. The CDR3 is CASRGMAGNTEAFF. CDR3 bases: TGTGCCAGCAGGGGAATGGCGGGGAACACTGAAGCTTTCTTT.